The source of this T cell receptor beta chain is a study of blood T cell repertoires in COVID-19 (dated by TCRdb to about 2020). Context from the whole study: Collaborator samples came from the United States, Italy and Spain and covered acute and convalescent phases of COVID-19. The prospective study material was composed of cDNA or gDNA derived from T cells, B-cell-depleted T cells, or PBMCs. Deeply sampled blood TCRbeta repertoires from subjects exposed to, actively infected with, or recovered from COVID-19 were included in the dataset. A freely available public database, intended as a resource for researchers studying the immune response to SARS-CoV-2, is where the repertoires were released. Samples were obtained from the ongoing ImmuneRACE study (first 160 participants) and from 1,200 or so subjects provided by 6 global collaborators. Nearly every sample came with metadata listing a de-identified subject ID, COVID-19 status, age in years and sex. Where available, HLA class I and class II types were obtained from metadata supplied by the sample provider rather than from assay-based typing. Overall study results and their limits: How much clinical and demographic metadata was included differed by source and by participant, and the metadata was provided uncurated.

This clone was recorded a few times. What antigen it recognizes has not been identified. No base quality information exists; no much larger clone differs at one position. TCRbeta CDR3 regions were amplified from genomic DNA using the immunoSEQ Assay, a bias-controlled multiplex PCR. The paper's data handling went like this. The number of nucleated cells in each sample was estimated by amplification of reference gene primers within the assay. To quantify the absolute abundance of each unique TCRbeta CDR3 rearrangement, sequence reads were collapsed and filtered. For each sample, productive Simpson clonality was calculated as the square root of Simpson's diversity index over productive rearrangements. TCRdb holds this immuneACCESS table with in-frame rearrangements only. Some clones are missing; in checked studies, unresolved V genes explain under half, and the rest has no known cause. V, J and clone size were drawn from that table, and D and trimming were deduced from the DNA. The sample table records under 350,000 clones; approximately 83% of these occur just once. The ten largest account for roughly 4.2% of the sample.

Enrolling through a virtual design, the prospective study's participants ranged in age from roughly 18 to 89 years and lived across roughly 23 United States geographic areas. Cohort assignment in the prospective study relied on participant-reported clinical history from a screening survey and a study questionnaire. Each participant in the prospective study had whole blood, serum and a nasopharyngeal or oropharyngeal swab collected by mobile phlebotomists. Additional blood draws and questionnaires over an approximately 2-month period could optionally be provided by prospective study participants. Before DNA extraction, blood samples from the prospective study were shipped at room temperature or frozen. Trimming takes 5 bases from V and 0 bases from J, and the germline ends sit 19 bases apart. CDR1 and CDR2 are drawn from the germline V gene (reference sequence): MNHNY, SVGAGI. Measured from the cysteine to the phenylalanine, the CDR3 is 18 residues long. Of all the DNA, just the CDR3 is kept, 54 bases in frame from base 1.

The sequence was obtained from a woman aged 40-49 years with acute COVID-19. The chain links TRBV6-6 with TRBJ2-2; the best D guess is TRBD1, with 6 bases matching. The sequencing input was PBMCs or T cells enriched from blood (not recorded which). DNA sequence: TGTGCCAGCAGTCGCAGGGGTCTAGGAACCTCGAACACCGGGGAGCTGTTTTTT. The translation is CASSRRGLGTSNTGELFF.